A selection of T cell receptor beta chains follows, all from one sample in a study of T cells in Graves' hyperthyroidism and ophthalmopathy. MiXCR, applied by TCRdb to the multiplex PCR reads, yields one record per CDR3 protein. Of fewer than 650,000 distinct CDR3 sequences in the sample, 46% were seen once. Material: peripheral blood or thyroid tissue (not recorded which). Receptors originate from an adult woman with Graves' disease, either hyperthyroidism or ophthalmopathy (not recorded which). Both conserved end residues are part of each CDR3. Each record gives: J gene, D gene, V gene, clone size, CDR3 protein, CDR3 DNA. A D gene is named only where the DNA matches it firmly. A row's size may be missing; if present it is once, few, many or a size class.

J gene: TRBJ1-2; D gene: NA; V gene: TRBV20-1; clone size: NA; CDR3 protein: CSARDTGLIYGYTF; CDR3 DNA: TGCAGTGCTAGAGATACGGGGTTGATCTATGGCTACACCTTC
J gene: TRBJ2-2; D gene: NA; V gene: TRBV5-1; clone size: many; CDR3 protein: CASSLAEFTGELFF; CDR3 DNA: TGCGCCAGCAGCTTGGCCGAGTTTACCGGGGAGCTGTTTTTT
J gene: TRBJ1-1; D gene: NA; V gene: TRBV5-1; clone size: NA; CDR3 protein: CASSLVGTEASF; CDR3 DNA: TGCGCCAGCAGCTTGGTTGGCACTGAAGCTTCCTTT
J gene: TRBJ1-2; D gene: NA; V gene: TRBV19; clone size: NA; CDR3 protein: CASYHPNYGYTF; CDR3 DNA: TGCGCCAGTTATCACCCCAACTATGGCTACACCTTC
J gene: TRBJ1-6; D gene: TRBD1; V gene: TRBV6-5; clone size: many; CDR3 protein: CASSYPLKTGAPLHF; CDR3 DNA: TGTGCCAGCAGTTACCCCCTTAAGACAGGGGCACCCCTCCACTTT
J gene: TRBJ1-4; D gene: NA; V gene: TRBV10-3; clone size: few; CDR3 protein: CAISDNGRLNEKLFF; CDR3 DNA: TGTGCCATCAGTGATAATGGACGGTTAAATGAAAAACTGTTTTTT
J gene: TRBJ1-6; D gene: NA; V gene: TRBV6-1; clone size: many; CDR3 protein: CASSARYRDSPLHF; CDR3 DNA: TGTGCCAGCAGTGCCCGATACCGGGATTCACCCCTCCACTTT
J gene: TRBJ2-2; D gene: NA; V gene: TRBV29-1; clone size: NA; CDR3 protein: CSAAGPGTGTGELFF; CDR3 DNA: TGCAGCGCCGCTGGGCCCGGGACTGGCACCGGGGAGCTGTTTTTT
J gene: TRBJ1-2; D gene: NA; V gene: TRBV9; clone size: few; CDR3 protein: CASSVGGTGYGYTF; CDR3 DNA: TGTGCCAGCAGCGTAGGGGGGACTGGCTATGGCTACACCTTC
J gene: TRBJ1-5; D gene: NA; V gene: TRBV6-6; clone size: many; CDR3 protein: CASTTTGGPGIQPQHF; CDR3 DNA: TGTGCCAGCACCACGACAGGAGGGCCGGGTATTCAGCCCCAGCATTTT
J gene: TRBJ1-2; D gene: NA; V gene: TRBV7-9; clone size: few; CDR3 protein: CASSFDGYTF; CDR3 DNA: TGTGCCAGCAGCTTCGATGGCTACACCTTC
J gene: TRBJ2-7; D gene: NA; V gene: TRBV2; clone size: NA; CDR3 protein: CANPGDEQYF; CDR3 DNA: TGTGCCAACCCGGGTGACGAGCAGTACTTC
J gene: TRBJ2-2; D gene: NA; V gene: TRBV19; clone size: NA; CDR3 protein: CASSMSPTGELFF; CDR3 DNA: TGTGCCAGTAGTATGAGCCCGACCGGGGAGCTGTTTTTT
J gene: TRBJ1-2; D gene: TRBD1; V gene: TRBV5-1; clone size: NA; CDR3 protein: CASSFIGTGDGYTF; CDR3 DNA: TGCGCCAGCAGCTTTATCGGGACAGGGGATGGCTACACCTTC
J gene: TRBJ1-1; D gene: NA; V gene: TRBV20-1; clone size: NA; CDR3 protein: CSASLAGTEAFF; CDR3 DNA: TGCAGTGCTAGCCTGGCCGGCACTGAAGCTTTCTTT
J gene: TRBJ1-6; D gene: NA; V gene: TRBV20-1; clone size: NA; CDR3 protein: CSVPPASGQGNSPLHF; CDR3 DNA: TGCAGTGTGCCGCCGGCTAGCGGGCAAGGGAATTCACCCCTCCACTTT
J gene: TRBJ2-5; D gene: TRBD2; V gene: TRBV20-1; clone size: NA; CDR3 protein: CSARDLGLATQETQYF; CDR3 DNA: TGCAGTGCTAGAGATTTGGGACTAGCGACCCAAGAGACCCAGTACTTC
J gene: TRBJ1-3; D gene: NA; V gene: TRBV2; clone size: NA; CDR3 protein: CASSESKAIF; CDR3 DNA: TGTGCCAGCAGTGAATCGAAGGCTATTTTT
J gene: TRBJ2-7; D gene: NA; V gene: TRBV6-5; clone size: NA; CDR3 protein: CASSIQGGQYEQYF; CDR3 DNA: TGTGCCAGCAGTATACAGGGTGGGCAATACGAGCAGTACTTC
J gene: TRBJ2-2; D gene: NA; V gene: TRBV28; clone size: many; CDR3 protein: CASLDRYTGELFF; CDR3 DNA: TGTGCCAGCCTCGACAGGTACACCGGGGAGCTGTTTTTT
J gene: TRBJ1-2; D gene: NA; V gene: TRBV11-1; clone size: many; CDR3 protein: CASSLPGRRNYGYTF; CDR3 DNA: TGTGCCAGCAGCCTACCGGGACGGCGAAACTATGGCTACACCTTC
J gene: TRBJ1-1; D gene: TRBD1; V gene: TRBV6-1; clone size: NA; CDR3 protein: CASRPRGLGTEAFF; CDR3 DNA: TGTGCCAGCAGGCCGAGGGGGCTCGGCACTGAAGCTTTCTTT
J gene: TRBJ2-5; D gene: TRBD2; V gene: TRBV29-1; clone size: NA; CDR3 protein: CSVHPSGSNEETQYF; CDR3 DNA: TGCAGCGTTCATCCTAGCGGGAGCAATGAGGAGACCCAGTACTTC
J gene: TRBJ2-7; D gene: TRBD2; V gene: TRBV2; clone size: many; CDR3 protein: CASSEVRTSGSYEQYF; CDR3 DNA: TGTGCCAGCAGTGAAGTCCGGACTAGCGGGAGTTACGAGCAGTACTTC